This record looks at one TCR beta chain sequence and its context. Its antigen is still unknown. Noted time point: baseline pretreatment blood. Described treatment: 15 Gy SBRT to primary tumor, nephrectomy 4 weeks later. This sample stems from a study of radiation and T cells in renal cell carcinoma. Study as a whole: Nephrectomy followed 15 Gy stereotactic body radiation by 4 weeks.

Overall study findings and caveats: Top tumor clonotypes rose in blood 2 weeks post-radiation, then contracted. Pretreatment tumor biopsies were lacking, so baseline clonotypes are unknown.

The CDR3 consists of 14 residues. Trimming stripped 6 bases from V and 5 bases from J, with 15 bases between. Germline CDR1 reads LGHNT; CDR2 reads FRNRAP. Profiled with immunoSEQ multiplex PCR; TCRdb holds only in-frame clones, not every one. Of tens of thousands of clones listed, more than 60% are singletons. Sequences were derived from blood, sampled from a patient whose treatment included radiotherapy and nephrectomy. This chain links TRBV12-5 with TRBJ2-3, with D possibly being TRBD1 (7 bases). The TCR sequence derives from a man between 60 and 75 years old with renal cell carcinoma. CDR3 in amino acids: CASGKRQGLDTQYF. In DNA, the CDR3 is TGTGCTAGTGGAAAGAGACAGGGACTAGATACGCAGTATTTT.